The 20 T cell receptor beta chains given below trace back to one sample, sequenced in a study of tumor and adjacent non-tumor tissue in lung cancer. Three rounds of nested PCR, following a modified ARM-PCR protocol, produced the TCRbeta library. MiXCR, run by TCRdb on the multiplex PCR reads, gives a single entry per CDR3 protein. The data hold 80,000 or so distinct CDR3 sequences, with around 80% observed a single time. RNA was extracted from bulk tissue without any cell sorting. This non-tumor lung sample came from over 3 cm beyond the tumor edge. Sequenced material: distant non-tumor lung tissue. The source is a man in his fifties or sixties with non-small cell lung cancer.

This clonotype was counted only a few times. The CDR3 ends on some other residue instead of the conserved phenylalanine or tryptophan, so this is likely a read error. V gene TRBV6-5 combines with J gene TRBJ2-6; 10 nucleotides line up with TRBD2. Germline V CDR1 and CDR2: MNHEY, SVGAGI. The CDR3 covers 17 residues. V trimming: 6 bases; J trimming: 8 bases; junction bases outside the gene matches: 13. The CDR3 sequence is CASSLAGASSGTNVLTL. DNA of the CDR3: TGTGCCAGCAGCCTAGCGGGAGCCAGCTCTGGCACCAACGTCCTGACTTTA.

The genes are TRBV11-1 and TRBJ2-1; D is perhaps TRBD2 (5 bases). The CDR3 loop spans 18 amino acids. Germline values: CDR1 SGHAT, CDR2 FQDESV (reference sequence). V dropped 0 bases and J dropped 12 bases, with 27 bases sitting between them. In nucleotides, the CDR3 is TGTGCCAGCAGCTTAGCGCAAGTCTATGGGGAGCAGATCCCCCGGCAGTTCTTC. It codes for CASSLAQVYGEQIPRQFF.

On this clonotype itself: This CDR3 is missing its conserved last phenylalanine or tryptophan, likely due to a read error. The DNA is omitted, as the CDR3 cannot be located on it reliably, and the CDR3 follows TCRdb's listing. The genes are TRBV6-5 and TRBJ2-6; TRBD2, as called in the table, went unchecked against the DNA. Including both end residues, the CDR3 is 17 amino acids long. Germline V lookup: CDR1 MNHEY, CDR2 SVGAGI. The chain's CDR3 is CASSLAGTSSGANVLTL.

Concerning this clonotype: One end of the junction fails to match germline, which may point to a read error. The rearrangement links TRBV11-3 to TRBJ2-1, with TRBD2 identical over 7 bases. Germline V lookup: CDR1 SGHNT, CDR2 YENEEA. The CDR3 length is 15 residues. The CDR3 here is CDSSSLAEGYNEQFF. The CDR3 nucleotides are TGTGACAGCAGCTCCCTAGCGGAAGGTTACAATGAGCAGTTCTTC.

The count of this clonotype is one. A single base separates this from a much larger clone, so it may be a read error. This chain links TRBV5-4 with TRBJ1-3; possibly TRBD1 for D (5 bases). Looked up from germline, CDR1 is SGHNT and CDR2 is YYREEE (reference sequence). The CDR3 is 18 amino acids. Trimming removed 4 bases at V and 0 bases at J, with 20 bases between. CDR3 sequence: CASSVTGTASRSGNTIYF. The CDR3 DNA sequence: TGTGCCAGCAGCGTTACCGGGACCGCGAGTCGCTCTGGAAACACCATATATTTT.

The chain combines TRBV12-3 or TRBV12-4 with TRBJ2-3; no definite D call. Trimming stripped 7 bases from V and 1 base from J, with 9 bases between. The CDR3 has 13 amino acids. Here the CDR3 DNA reads TGTGCCAGCATTGCAGTGGGCACAGATACGCAGTATTTT. This codes for CASIAVGTDTQYF.

This clonotype was counted a single time. The CDR3 does not close with the conserved phenylalanine or tryptophan, likely indicating a read error. This sequence joins TRBV20-1 and TRBJ2-2, with 10 bases identical to TRBD2. Germline V gene sequence: CDR1 DFQATT, CDR2 SNEGSKA (reference sequence). V trimming: 5 bases; J trimming: 4 bases; junction bases outside the gene matches: 4. The CDR3 covers 14 residues. This CDR3 reads CSALAGGSTGELFC. In nucleotides, the CDR3 is TGCAGTGCTTTAGCGGGAGGAAGCACCGGGGAGCTGTTTTGT.

Notes on this clonotype: Since a much larger clone is just one base distant, this may be a read error. The chain joins TRBV4-1 to TRBJ2-3, with 11 bases lining up with TRBD2. CDR3 length: 16 amino acids. Germline V gives CDR1 MGHRA, CDR2 YSYEKL. CDR3 residues: CTSSQLAGVLTDTQYF. CDR3 coding DNA: TGCACCAGCAGCCAACTAGCGGGGGTGCTCACAGATACGCAGTATTTT.

This clonotype was seen only once. This chain joins TRBV11-3 and TRBJ2-3; D is perhaps TRBD2 (7 bases). Trimming shortened V by 6 bases and J by 2 bases, and 18 bases separated the two germline ends. The CDR3 totals 16 residues. Germline CDR1 is SGHNT and CDR2 is YENEEA. CDR3 loop: CASSQAGQGITDTQYF. CDR3 sequence (DNA): TGTGCCAGCAGTCAAGCGGGACAAGGGATCACAGATACGCAGTATTTT.

On this clonotype: An end of the junction does not agree with germline; a read error may underlie this. CDR3 residues: CANNSGQVQETKYF. CDR3 coding DNA: TGTGCCAACAACTCTGGACAGGTCCAAGAGACCAAGTATTTC. V gene TRBV11-2 combines with J gene TRBJ2-5; 7 nucleotides line up with TRBD1. Germline V gene data show CDR1 as SGHAT and CDR2 as FQNNGV. There are 14 residues in the CDR3.

Note on this clonotype: The missing conserved phenylalanine or tryptophan at the end of this CDR3 makes a read error likely. It is unclear where the CDR3 begins or ends on the DNA, so no DNA is shown, and the CDR3 is as TCRdb lists it. The V call is TRBV11-2, the J call TRBJ2-3; TRBD1 is taken as the D call from the table, unchecked against the DNA. The germline gives CDR1 SGHAT, CDR2 FQNNGV. Both ends counted, the CDR3 spans 14 residues. The CDR3 is CASSFLAGGVQEYL.

The gene calls are TRBV5-1 and TRBJ2-6; D uncertain. Germline assignment: CDR1 SGHRS and CDR2 YFSETQ. The CDR3 spans 14 residues. V was trimmed by 6 bases and J by 2 bases, leaving 9 bases between them. This CDR3 is CASNPNAGANVLTF. The CDR3 bases are TGCGCCAGCAACCCGAACGCTGGGGCCAACGTCCTGACTTTC. Combining the CDR3 with reference TRBV5-1 and TRBJ2-6 gives the whole variable domain KAGVTQTPRYLIKTRGQQVTLSCSPISGHRSVSWYQQTPGQGLQFLFEYFSETQRNKGNFPGRFSGRQFSNSRSEMNVSTLELGDSALYLCASNPNAGANVLTFGAGSRLTVL.

On this clonotype itself: A read error may account for a junction end that differs from germline. The rearrangement uses TRBV11-2 and TRBJ2-1; 12 nucleotides line up with TRBD2. Germline CDR1 and CDR2: SGHAT and FQNNGV. The CDR3 extends over 15 amino acids. Here the CDR3 DNA reads TGTGCCAGCAGTTTAGAAGCTAGCGGGAGGGGTGAGCAGTTCTTC. Translation: CASSLEASGRGEQFF. Filled out from reference TRBV11-2 and TRBJ2-1, the complete variable domain reads EAGVAQSPRYKIIEKRQSVAFWCNPISGHATLYWYQQILGQGPKLLIQFQNNGVVDDSQLPKDRFSAERLKGVDSTLKIQPAKLEDSAVYLCASSLEASGRGEQFFGPGTRLTVL.

This chain links TRBV6-1 with TRBJ2-3; TRBD1 agrees at 7 bases. Germline assignment: CDR1 MNHNS and CDR2 SASEGT. This CDR3 contains 16 residues. The V gene end was trimmed by 4 bases and the J gene end by 1 base; junction bases not matched to a gene: 8. Written as DNA, the CDR3 is TGTGCCAGCAGTGCGTACAGGGGTAAGGGCACAGATACGCAGTATTTT. Residues: CASSAYRGKGTDTQYF.

Concerning this clonotype itself: A much larger clone lies one base from this, so it may be a read error. The chain has TRBV30 and TRBJ2-3; 7 bases map to TRBD2. The V gene's germline CDR1 is GTSNPN and CDR2 SVGIG (reference sequence). J was trimmed by 10 bases and V by 6 bases; bases with no gene match: 7. The CDR3 is made up of 11 amino acids. The CDR3 DNA sequence: TGTGCCTGCCTCCGGGGGGATCCGCAGTATTTT. This translates into CACLRGDPQYF.

The CDR3 region has the DNA TGTGCCAGCAGCTTAGATCTACTAGCGGGAGTAGGTAATAAACAGTTCTTC. Translated: CASSLDLLAGVGNKQFF. This chain joins TRBV11-3 and TRBJ2-1; TRBD2 matches 11 bases. J gave up 13 bases and V 0 bases, and 14 bases lay outside the gene matches. Germline V gene lookup returns CDR1 SGHNT and CDR2 YENEEA. The CDR3 totals 17 residues.

This clonotype was seen a single time. The chain is built from TRBV20-1 and TRBJ1-1; 8 bases map to TRBD1. The V and J ends lost 5 bases and 6 bases, in that order; junction bases with no gene match: 17. This CDR3 has 16 amino acids. In germline, CDR1 is DFQATT, CDR2 SNEGSKA (reference sequence). The CDR3 loop reads CSAPRAGQGPYSEAFF. In nucleotides, the CDR3 is TGCAGTGCTCCAAGAGCTGGACAGGGACCATACTCTGAAGCTTTCTTT.

The sample holds one count of this clonotype. V is TRBV29-1 and J is TRBJ2-7; D might be TRBD2 (6 bases). Germline-derived CDR1 and CDR2 are SQVTM and ANQGSEA. V shed 6 bases and J shed 6 bases, with 18 bases lying between them. The length of the CDR3 is 13 residues. The CDR3 region has the DNA TGCAGCGTCGAGGGGATAGGGAGGACCGAGCAGTACGTC. Translation gives CSVEGIGRTEQYV.

The chain is built from TRBV20-1 and TRBJ1-2; D is unclear. Trimming pared 3 bases from V and 8 bases from J, leaving 22 bases between. Germline CDR1 reads DFQATT; CDR2 reads SNEGSKA (reference sequence). The CDR3 loop spans 15 amino acids. CDR3 coding DNA: TGCAGTGCTAGTCTCTTCCTGGACCCCCGCCGCGGCTACACCTTC. Translation gives CSASLFLDPRRGYTF.

For this clonotype: At one boundary the junction diverges from the germline segment, which might be a read error. The chain couples TRBV6-5 to TRBJ1-4, with 8 bases matching TRBD1. The CDR3 runs 13 residues. Germline V gives CDR1 MNHEY, CDR2 SVGAGI. CDR3 DNA: TGTGACAGCAACCAACAGGGGGATGAAAAACTGTTTTTC. Translated, it gives CDSNQQGDEKLFF.